This T cell receptor (beta chain) emerged from a study of blood T cell repertoires in COVID-19. About the research overall: COVID-19 samples from acute and convalescent phases originated in the United States, Italy and Spain. T cells, B-cell-depleted T cells, or PBMCs provided the cDNA or gDNA that served as material.

Authors' methods: Quantification of nucleated cells was approximated via reference gene primer amplification. Data came from immunoSEQ multiplex PCR; TCRdb stores just in-frame clones and leaves some out. V and J calls and clone size come straight from that table; D and trimming were deduced from the DNA. The sample yields approximately 240,000 clones, 70% to 90% seen once. The CDR3 is made up of 15 amino acids. V shed 3 bases and J 9 bases; nucleotides not matched to a gene: 10. The germline CDR1 and CDR2 sequences are SGDLS and YYNGEE. The chain uses TRBV9 and TRBJ2-1; 9 nucleotides agree with TRBD2. The TCR comes from a woman under 30 who had recovered from COVID-19. The sequenced sample was peripheral blood. CDR3 loop: CASSALAGEISEQFF. CDR3 in DNA: TGTGCCAGCAGCGCTTTAGCGGGAGAAATCAGTGAGCAGTTCTTC. Full variable domain (missing parts from reference TRBV9 and TRBJ2-1): DSGVTQTPKHLITATGQRVTLRCSPRSGDLSVYWYQQSLDQGLQFLIQYYNGEERAKGNILERFSAQQFPDLHSELNLSSLELGDSALYFCASSALAGEISEQFFGPGTRLTVL.